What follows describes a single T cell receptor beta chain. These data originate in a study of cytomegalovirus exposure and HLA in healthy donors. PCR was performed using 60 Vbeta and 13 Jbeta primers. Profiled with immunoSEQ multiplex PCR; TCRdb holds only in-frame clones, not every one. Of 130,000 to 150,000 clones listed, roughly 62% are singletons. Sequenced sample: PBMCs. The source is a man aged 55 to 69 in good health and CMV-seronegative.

CDR3 protein: CASRQGHTEAFF. The CDR3 DNA reads as TGTGCCAGCAGACAGGGACACACTGAAGCTTTCTTT. The gene calls are TRBV13 and TRBJ1-1, with D perhaps TRBD1 (6 bases). The CDR3 length is 12 residues. The germline V gene has CDR1 PRHDT and CDR2 FYEKMQ (reference sequence). V shed 6 bases and J shed 3 bases, with 8 bases lying between them.